The 18 T cell receptor beta chains presented below share a single source sample, sequenced in a study of blood T cell repertoires in COVID-19. The table came from immunoSEQ multiplex PCR; TCRdb's copy has only in-frame clones and leaves some out. In the table there are 75,000 to 80,000 clones, around nine tenths of which are singletons. Sequencing was carried out using peripheral blood. Source of these receptors: a human donor in a cohort sampled during active COVID-19.

This chain uses TRBV6-2 or TRBV6-3 with TRBJ1-6, with D unresolved. The V end lost 6 bases, the J end lost 0 bases, and 18 bases lay between the germline ends. CDR3 length: 18 amino acids. The germline V gene encodes CDR1 MNHEY and CDR2 SVGEGT. The CDR3 region is CASSGYSNHSSYNSPLHF. CDR3 bases: TGTGCCAGCAGCGGATACAGTAACCATAGCTCCTATAATTCACCCCTCCACTTT.

This CDR3 reads CASSPPIRIGTPGNEQFF. The CDR3 DNA follows: TGTGCCAGCTCACCACCGATAAGAATAGGGACTCCCGGGAATGAGCAGTTCTTC. The chain carries TRBV18 and TRBJ2-1, with D maybe TRBD2 (6 bases). From germline, CDR1 is KGHSH and CDR2 LQKENI. The CDR3 loop spans 18 amino acids. V lost 0 bases, J lost 7 bases, and 22 bases lay in between.

Turning to this clone: A read error may produce the germline difference seen at one junction end. This sequence joins TRBV7-7 and TRBJ2-5; TRBD1 is a possible D gene (6 bases). Germline CDR1 is SSHAT and CDR2 is FNYEAQ (reference sequence). The CDR3 covers 15 residues. Here the CDR3 DNA reads TGTGCTAGCAGCTCTTCCACAGGGTATGAGGAGACCCAGTACTTC. Translated, it gives CASSSSTGYEETQYF.

The genes are TRBV5-1 and TRBJ2-2; D gene ambiguous. Trimming removed 5 bases at V and 2 bases at J, with 7 bases between. The CDR3 is 13 amino acids. Germline V CDR1 and CDR2: SGHRS, YFSETQ. CDR3 sequence: CASRTLNTGELFF. CDR3 sequence (DNA): TGCGCCAGCAGGACTCTCAACACCGGGGAGCTGTTTTTT.

The J gene is TRBJ1-2, the V gene TRBV24-1, with D possibly matching TRBD1 (5 bases). Germline CDR1 is KGHDR and CDR2 is SFDVKD. The CDR3 contains 16 residues. The ends were cut back, 3 bases at V and 0 bases at J, with 13 bases in the middle. The CDR3 spells CATSDPDRRTNYGYTF. The CDR3 DNA reads TGTGCCACCAGTGATCCAGACAGACGAACTAACTATGGCTACACCTTC.

The chain employs TRBV7-3 and TRBJ2-3; 9 bases align to TRBD2. CDR3 size: 15 residues. The germline V gene encodes CDR1 SGHTA and CDR2 FQGTGA. V lost 2 bases to trimming and J lost 3 bases; unmatched junction nucleotides: 3. In DNA, the CDR3 is TGTGCCAGCAGCTTAGAGGCGGGGGGGACAGATACGCAGTATTTT. This sequence encodes CASSLEAGGTDTQYF.

The chain is built from TRBV9 and TRBJ2-1; tentative D call: TRBD2 (5 bases). This CDR3 comprises 13 residues. Trimming stripped 4 bases from V and 3 bases from J, with 8 bases between. CDR1 and CDR2 (germline): SGDLS, YYNGEE. The DNA of the CDR3 is TGTGCCAGCAGCAGGGAGAACTACAATGAGCAGTTCTTC. Amino acid sequence: CASSRENYNEQFF.

V gene TRBV7-2 combines with J gene TRBJ2-1; D unclear. Trimming shortened V by 5 bases and J by 5 bases, and 10 bases separated the two germline ends. The CDR3 length is 13 residues. Germline-derived CDR1 and CDR2 are SGHTA and FQGNSA. CDR3 in amino acids: CASSPRGDNEQFF. For the CDR3, the DNA is TGTGCCAGCAGCCCCCGCGGAGACAATGAGCAGTTCTTC.

This clone came up once. The chain has TRBV7-2 and TRBJ2-5; the match to TRBD2 covers 7 bases. Trimming cost V 3 bases and J 4 bases; bases outside gene matches: 5. The CDR3 extends over 14 amino acids. Germline V gives CDR1 SGHTA, CDR2 FQGNSA. The CDR3 sequence: CASSLVRGVETQYF. The CDR3 nucleotides read TGTGCCAGCAGCTTGGTTCGGGGGGTAGAGACCCAGTACTTC.

This sequence joins TRBV7-3 and TRBJ2-1; 8 bases align to TRBD2. CDR1 is SGHTA and CDR2 is FQGTGA in the germline V gene. The ends lost 3 bases at V and 4 bases at J; junction bases unmatched: 2. There are 14 residues in the CDR3. CDR3 nucleotides: TGTGCCAGCAGCTTCGGGGGGGAATACAATGAGCAGTTCTTC. This codes for CASSFGGEYNEQFF. Full variable domain (remainder filled in from reference TRBV7-3 and TRBJ2-1): GAGVSQTPSNKVTEKGKYVELRCDPISGHTALYWYRQSLGQGPEFLIYFQGTGAADDSGLPNDRFFAVRPEGSVSTLKIQRTERGDSAVYLCASSFGGEYNEQFFGPGTRLTVL.

A single count supports this clone. Written as DNA, the CDR3 is TGTGCCAGCAGTTCCTATGGACAGGGTGGTTTTTTAACAGATACGCAGTATTTT. Translation gives CASSSYGQGGFLTDTQYF. The chain joins TRBV6-2 or TRBV6-3 to TRBJ2-3, with 8 positions matching TRBD1. There are 18 residues in the CDR3. The ends lost 4 bases at V and 3 bases at J; junction bases unmatched: 15. Germline assignment: CDR1 MNHEY and CDR2 SVGEGT.

The rearrangement uses TRBV5-1 and TRBJ2-2, with D maybe TRBD2 (7 bases). Trimming pared 2 bases from V and 4 bases from J, leaving 12 bases between. Looked up from germline, CDR1 is SGHRS and CDR2 is YFSETQ. The CDR3 runs to 15 residues. The CDR3 here is CASSFEGGRTGELFF. In nucleotides, the CDR3 is TGCGCCAGCAGCTTTGAGGGGGGGCGCACCGGGGAGCTGTTTTTT.

This chain links TRBV13 with TRBJ1-1; D not certain. V was pared by 3 bases and J by 6 bases, with 11 bases between. Looked up from germline, CDR1 is PRHDT and CDR2 is FYEKMQ (reference sequence). The CDR3 is 13 residues long. The CDR3 protein is CASSFEGYAEAFF. CDR3 bases: TGTGCCAGCAGCTTTGAGGGTTATGCTGAAGCTTTCTTT.

The rearrangement uses TRBV7-2 and TRBJ1-2, with D possibly matching TRBD1 (6 bases). Germline CDR1 SGHTA, CDR2 FQGNSA. This CDR3 region has 13 residues. The V end lost 5 bases, the J end lost 4 bases, and 11 bases lay between the germline ends. In DNA form, the CDR3 reads TGTGCCAGCAGCCCAACAGGGAGCTATGGCTACACCTTC. Protein sequence: CASSPTGSYGYTF.

The V call is TRBV7-9, the J call TRBJ2-1; a weak D match, TRBD2 (5 bases). Per germline, CDR1 SEHNR and CDR2 FQNEAQ (reference sequence). The length of the CDR3 is 14 residues. V was shortened by 5 bases and J by 4 bases, with 12 bases between the two germline ends. CDR3 in DNA: TGTGCCAGCAGCCTTGACGGCGGGTACAATGAGCAGTTCTTC. It translates to CASSLDGGYNEQFF.

The CDR3 loop reads CASSLGVNEQFF. The CDR3 nucleotides are TGTGCCAGCAGCTTAGGAGTCAATGAGCAGTTCTTC. The J gene is TRBJ2-1, the V gene TRBV7-3; D remains unclear. Per the germline V gene, CDR1 is SGHTA and CDR2 is FQGTGA. CDR3 size: 12 residues. Trimming left V 2 bases short and J 6 bases short, with 5 bases between.

The chain recombines TRBV7-2 with TRBJ2-2, with D possibly matching TRBD2 (6 bases). Germline assignment: CDR1 SGHTA and CDR2 FQGNSA. There are 16 residues in the CDR3. Trimming stripped 1 base from V and 0 bases from J, with 9 bases between. The CDR3 DNA is TGTGCCAGCAGCTTAGGAGCGGGTACGAACACCGGGGAGCTGTTTTTT. This gives the protein CASSLGAGTNTGELFF.

CDR3 region: CASSYLGRVSDTQYF. In DNA, the CDR3 is TGTGCCAGCAGTTACCTTGGCAGGGTGTCTGATACGCAGTATTTT. The chain combines TRBV6-2 or TRBV6-3 with TRBJ2-3, with D perhaps matching TRBD1 (5 bases). The V gene lost 2 bases and the J gene lost 6 bases, with 15 bases spanning the gap. The CDR3 length is 15 residues. CDR1 is MNHEY, CDR2 SVGEGT, per germline.